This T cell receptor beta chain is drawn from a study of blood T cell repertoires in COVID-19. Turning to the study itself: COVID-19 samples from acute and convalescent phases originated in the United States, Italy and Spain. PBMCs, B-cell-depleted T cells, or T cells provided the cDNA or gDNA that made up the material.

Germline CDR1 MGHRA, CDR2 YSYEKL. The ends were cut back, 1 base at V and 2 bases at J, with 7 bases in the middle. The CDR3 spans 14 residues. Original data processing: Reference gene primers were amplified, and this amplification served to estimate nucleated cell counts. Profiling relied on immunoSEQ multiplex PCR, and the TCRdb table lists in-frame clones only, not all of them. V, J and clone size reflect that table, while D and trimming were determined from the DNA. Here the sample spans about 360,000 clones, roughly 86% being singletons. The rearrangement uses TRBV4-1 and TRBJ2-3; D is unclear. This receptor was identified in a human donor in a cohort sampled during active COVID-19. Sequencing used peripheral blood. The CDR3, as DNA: TGCGCCAGCAGCCAAGCCCGGGTCACAGATACGCAGTATTTT. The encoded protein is CASSQARVTDTQYF.